These T cell receptor beta chains were read from a single sample in a study of blood T cells in healthy people across ages. TCRdb analysed the 5' RACE reads with MiXCR anew, one entry per CDR3 protein. The sample records about 1.7 million distinct CDR3 sequences, 28% being singletons. The sample taken for sequencing was blood. All receptors derive from a woman aged 25 to 39 in good health. CDR3s include the opening cysteine and the closing phenylalanine or tryptophan. The D gene is left open where the match is weak. Clone size is stated in some rows and not others, as once, few, many or a class when expanded.

clone size: .
D gene: .
J gene: TRBJ2-3
V gene: TRBV12-3/TRBV12-4
CDR3 DNA: TGTGCCGGCATCCCGGACCAAAGACTCAGCACGAGCGCAGATACGCAGTATTTT
CDR3 protein: CAGIPDQRLSTSADTQYF

clone size: .
D gene: .
J gene: TRBJ2-5
V gene: TRBV27
CDR3 DNA: TGTGCCACCGGGAACGGGCTCCAAGAGACCCAGTACTTC
CDR3 protein: CATGNGLQETQYF

clone size: few
D gene: TRBD1
J gene: TRBJ2-1
V gene: TRBV9
CDR3 DNA: TGTGCCAGCAGCGTAGCTGAGGGACAGAACAATGAGCAGTTCTTC
CDR3 protein: CASSVAEGQNNEQFF

clone size: many
D gene: .
J gene: TRBJ2-7
V gene: TRBV5-1
CDR3 DNA: TGCGCCAGCAGCTTGGGGGGACACAGCTCCTACGAGCAGTACTTC
CDR3 protein: CASSLGGHSSYEQYF

clone size: .
D gene: TRBD1
J gene: TRBJ2-6
V gene: TRBV7-8
CDR3 DNA: TGTGCCAGCAGCAAAGACAGGGCTGGGGCCAACGTCCTGACTTTC
CDR3 protein: CASSKDRAGANVLTF

clone size: many
D gene: .
J gene: TRBJ2-6
V gene: TRBV29-1
CDR3 DNA: TGCAGCGTGGAAGCCGGGACTGGGGCCAACGTCCTGACTTTC
CDR3 protein: CSVEAGTGANVLTF

clone size: few
D gene: .
J gene: TRBJ1-2
V gene: TRBV6-5
CDR3 DNA: TGTGCCAGCAGAAACATAGGGGGAGCTAACTATGGCTACACCTTC
CDR3 protein: CASRNIGGANYGYTF

clone size: many
D gene: .
J gene: TRBJ2-1
V gene: TRBV20-1
CDR3 DNA: TGCAGTGCTACGGGACACTACAATGAGCAGTTCTTC
CDR3 protein: CSATGHYNEQFF

clone size: .
D gene: TRBD1
J gene: TRBJ2-3
V gene: TRBV7-2
CDR3 DNA: TGTGCCAGCAGCTTAGAGGGGGCTTCAGATACGCAGTATTTT
CDR3 protein: CASSLEGASDTQYF

clone size: .
D gene: TRBD1
J gene: TRBJ1-2
V gene: TRBV6-5
CDR3 DNA: TGTGCCAGCAGCCGCGACAGGGAGGGCTCCTATGGCTACACCTTC
CDR3 protein: CASSRDREGSYGYTF

clone size: few
D gene: .
J gene: TRBJ2-1
V gene: TRBV2
CDR3 DNA: TGTGCCAGCAAACCGGGGTCCCTCTACAATGAGCAGTTCTTC
CDR3 protein: CASKPGSLYNEQFF

clone size: .
D gene: .
J gene: TRBJ2-1
V gene: TRBV20-1
CDR3 DNA: TGCAGTGTTAGAGATCGAGAAAGGAGCCTTGGTGATGAGCAGTTCTTC
CDR3 protein: CSVRDRERSLGDEQFF

clone size: .
D gene: TRBD2
J gene: TRBJ2-1
V gene: TRBV7-6
CDR3 DNA: TGTGCCAGCAGACCGGGACTAGCGGACTTATACAATGAGCAGTTCTTC
CDR3 protein: CASRPGLADLYNEQFF

clone size: few
D gene: .
J gene: TRBJ2-1
V gene: TRBV9
CDR3 DNA: TGTACCAGCAGCGTAAAGGGCGGGTCGAGCTCCTACAATGAGCAGTTCTTC
CDR3 protein: CTSSVKGGSSSYNEQFF

clone size: few
D gene: .
J gene: TRBJ2-2
V gene: TRBV28
CDR3 DNA: TGTGCCAGCTTCAACTCCCAGACGGCCGGGGAGCTGTTTTTT
CDR3 protein: CASFNSQTAGELFF

clone size: few
D gene: TRBD1
J gene: TRBJ1-1
V gene: TRBV15
CDR3 DNA: TGTGCCACCAGCAGAGATCTGACAGGGCAGGCTTTCTTT
CDR3 protein: CATSRDLTGQAFF

clone size: few
D gene: TRBD2
J gene: TRBJ2-7
V gene: TRBV7-2
CDR3 DNA: TGTGCCAGCAGCTTAGGTATCGGGAGCGGGAGATCTTATGAGCAGTACTTC
CDR3 protein: CASSLGIGSGRSYEQYF

clone size: few
D gene: .
J gene: TRBJ2-5
V gene: TRBV5-1
CDR3 DNA: TGCGCCAGCAGCTTGGGGGCCATAGGACGGGAGACCCAGTACTTC
CDR3 protein: CASSLGAIGRETQYF

clone size: few
D gene: .
J gene: TRBJ2-7
V gene: TRBV28
CDR3 DNA: TGTGCCAGCGTTCGGGGGGCCTCCTCCTACGAGCAGTACTTC
CDR3 protein: CASVRGASSYEQYF

clone size: .
D gene: .
J gene: TRBJ2-3
V gene: TRBV7-2
CDR3 DNA: TGTGCCAGCAGCCGGAGCCGGCGGACGCAGTATTTT
CDR3 protein: CASSRSRRTQYF

clone size: few
D gene: TRBD2
J gene: TRBJ2-1
V gene: TRBV7-3
CDR3 DNA: TGTGCCAGCAGCCTCCTTGGCGGGGGGGACCGGGAGCAGTTCTTC
CDR3 protein: CASSLLGGGDREQFF

clone size: .
D gene: TRBD2
J gene: TRBJ2-3
V gene: TRBV12-3/TRBV12-4
CDR3 DNA: TGTTCCAGCAGCCAGGGAGGGTCTAGCACAGATACGCAGTATTTT
CDR3 protein: CSSSQGGSSTDTQYF

clone size: .
D gene: .
J gene: TRBJ1-5
V gene: TRBV9
CDR3 DNA: TGTGCCAGCAGCCAAGGGGACTGGAGGCCCCAGCATTTT
CDR3 protein: CASSQGDWRPQHF

clone size: many
D gene: .
J gene: TRBJ2-7
V gene: TRBV11-2
CDR3 DNA: TGTGCCAGCAGCTTATTGACTCCACCCGAGCAGTACTTC
CDR3 protein: CASSLLTPPEQYF

clone size: .
D gene: TRBD2
J gene: TRBJ2-7
V gene: TRBV27
CDR3 DNA: TGTGCCAGCGGACCGGGACTAGCTAGAGAAGAGCAGTACTTC
CDR3 protein: CASGPGLAREEQYF

clone size: many
D gene: TRBD1
J gene: TRBJ1-2
V gene: TRBV4-1
CDR3 DNA: TGCGCCAGCAGCCAAGGAGGACAGGGAACTTATGGCTACACCTTC
CDR3 protein: CASSQGGQGTYGYTF

clone size: .
D gene: .
J gene: TRBJ2-3
V gene: TRBV5-1
CDR3 DNA: TGCGCCAGCAGCGCCAGGGTGGACACAGATACGCAGTATTTT
CDR3 protein: CASSARVDTDTQYF

clone size: .
D gene: TRBD1
J gene: TRBJ1-2
V gene: TRBV3-1
CDR3 DNA: TGTGCCAGCAGCATACTGACAGGGTCGCGGGGCTACACCTTC
CDR3 protein: CASSILTGSRGYTF

clone size: few
D gene: TRBD2
J gene: TRBJ2-1
V gene: TRBV5-1
CDR3 DNA: TGCGCCAGCAGTTCTGCAGCGGGGGGGTACAATGAGCAGTTCTTC
CDR3 protein: CASSSAAGGYNEQFF

clone size: .
D gene: .
J gene: TRBJ1-1
V gene: TRBV21-1
CDR3 DNA: TGTGCCAGCAGCGCTCCGGACAGGGTGAACACTGAAGCTTTCTTT
CDR3 protein: CASSAPDRVNTEAFF

clone size: .
D gene: .
J gene: TRBJ2-3
V gene: TRBV20-1
CDR3 DNA: TGCAGTGCTCCATCACATACTAGCCATAGGGGATGGAGTGCGCAGTATTTT
CDR3 protein: CSAPSHTSHRGWSAQYF